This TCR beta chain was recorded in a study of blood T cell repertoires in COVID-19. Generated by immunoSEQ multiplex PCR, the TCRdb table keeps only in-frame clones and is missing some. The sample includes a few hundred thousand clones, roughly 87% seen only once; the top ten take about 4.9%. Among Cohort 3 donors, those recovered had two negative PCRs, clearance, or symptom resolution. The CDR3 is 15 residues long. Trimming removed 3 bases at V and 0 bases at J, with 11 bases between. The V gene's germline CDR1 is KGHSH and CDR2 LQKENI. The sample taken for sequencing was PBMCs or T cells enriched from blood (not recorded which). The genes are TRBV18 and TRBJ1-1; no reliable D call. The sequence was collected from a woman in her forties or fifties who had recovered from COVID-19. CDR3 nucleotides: TGTGCCAGCTCACCTACAAAGAACATGAACACTGAAGCTTTCTTT. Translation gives CASSPTKNMNTEAFF. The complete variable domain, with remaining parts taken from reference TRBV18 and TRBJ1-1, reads NAGVMQNPRHLVRRRGQEARLRCSPMKGHSHVYWYRQLPEEGLKFMVYLQKENIIDESGMPKERFSAEFPKEGPSILRIQQVVRGDSAAYFCASSPTKNMNTEAFFGQGTRLTVV.